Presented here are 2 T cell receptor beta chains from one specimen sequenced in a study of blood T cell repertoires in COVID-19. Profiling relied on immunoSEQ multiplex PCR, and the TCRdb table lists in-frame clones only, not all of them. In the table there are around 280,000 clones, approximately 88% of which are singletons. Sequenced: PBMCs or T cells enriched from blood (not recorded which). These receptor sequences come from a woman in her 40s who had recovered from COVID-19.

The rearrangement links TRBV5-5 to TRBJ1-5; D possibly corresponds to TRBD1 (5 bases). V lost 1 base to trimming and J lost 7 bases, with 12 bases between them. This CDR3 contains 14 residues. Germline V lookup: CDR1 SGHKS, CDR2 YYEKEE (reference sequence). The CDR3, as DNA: TGTGCCAGCAGCTTGTCCGGGGGGGTACAGCCCCAGCATTTT. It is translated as CASSLSGGVQPQHF.

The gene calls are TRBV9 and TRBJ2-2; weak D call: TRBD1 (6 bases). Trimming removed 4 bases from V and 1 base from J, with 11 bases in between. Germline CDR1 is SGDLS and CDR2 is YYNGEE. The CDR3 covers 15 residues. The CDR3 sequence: CASSPRQENTGELFF. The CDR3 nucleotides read TGTGCCAGCAGCCCGCGACAGGAGAACACCGGGGAGCTGTTTTTT.